This T cell receptor (beta chain) was sequenced during a study of shared clonotypes between healthy human individuals. Across the whole study: Donors were a couple of women and a few men aged 18 to 49.

TCRdb's table, derived via immunoSEQ multiplex PCR, lists solely in-frame clones and lacks some. In the table there are roughly 1 million clones, around 74% of which are singletons. CDR3 length equals 11 residues. Germline V CDR1 and CDR2: LNHDA, SQIVND (reference sequence). With 6 bases removed from V and 4 bases from J, the gap between germline ends came to 6 bases. Sequencing input: memory CD4+ T cells sorted from blood. Subset meaning: CD45RA-negative fraction. The gene calls are TRBV19 and TRBJ1-1; the D is unclear. This clonotype was obtained from a man aged 18 to 30 in good health. As DNA, the CDR3 is TGTGCCAGTAGAATGCTCACTGAAGCTTTCTTT. It translates to CASRMLTEAFF.